The entry below describes one T cell receptor beta chain. The germline V and J ends were trimmed by 0 bases and 7 bases, with 13 bases remaining between them. The V gene's germline CDR1 is SGHDT and CDR2 YYEEEE. The CDR3 spans 15 residues. Template input was genomic DNA from bulk tumor (approximately 640 ng per sample). Biopsies that were spaced far apart were taken, several per primary tumor, during surgery. It was patients with untreated, newly diagnosed non-small cell lung cancer who underwent curative surgery. The data stem from a study of immune heterogeneity within non-small cell lung tumors. Multiplex PCR relied on 32 V and 13 J primers to amplify TCR beta CDR3. TCRdb re-analysed the multiplex PCR reads in MiXCR, keeping a single row per CDR3 protein. The table includes roughly 3,200 distinct CDR3 sequences, roughly a sixth detected once.

The V and J genes are TRBV5-6 and TRBJ1-4; D is unclear. The receptor was derived from a man between 50 and 59 years old with non-small cell lung cancer. The sequenced sample consisted of lung tumor tissue. The CDR3 loop is CASSLVGEVGEKLFF. The CDR3 DNA follows: TGTGCCAGCAGCTTGGTTGGGGAGGTGGGTGAAAAACTGTTTTTT.